The present entry profiles one T cell receptor (beta chain) with its context. What it binds is not known. The sample originates from a study of shared clonotypes between healthy human individuals. Study findings and constraints: Relative to memory subsets, naive subsets generally showed larger estimated richness.

TCRdb's table, derived via immunoSEQ multiplex PCR, lists solely in-frame clones and lacks some. The sample yields roughly 680,000 clones, 55% to 75% seen once. The CDR3 extends over 16 amino acids. The V end was cut by 0 bases, the J end by 7 bases, with 16 bases between. Germline CDR1 SEHNR, CDR2 FQNEAQ (reference sequence). The TCR comes from a woman aged 30 to 39 in good health. This sequence joins TRBV7-9 and TRBJ2-1; a weak D match, TRBD2 (5 bases). The sample taken for sequencing was memory CD4+ T cells sorted from blood. Sample subset: CD45RA-negative fraction. The CDR3 region is CASSLADLGVRNEQFF. The CDR3 DNA sequence: TGTGCCAGCAGCTTAGCGGACCTGGGAGTAAGAAATGAGCAGTTCTTC.